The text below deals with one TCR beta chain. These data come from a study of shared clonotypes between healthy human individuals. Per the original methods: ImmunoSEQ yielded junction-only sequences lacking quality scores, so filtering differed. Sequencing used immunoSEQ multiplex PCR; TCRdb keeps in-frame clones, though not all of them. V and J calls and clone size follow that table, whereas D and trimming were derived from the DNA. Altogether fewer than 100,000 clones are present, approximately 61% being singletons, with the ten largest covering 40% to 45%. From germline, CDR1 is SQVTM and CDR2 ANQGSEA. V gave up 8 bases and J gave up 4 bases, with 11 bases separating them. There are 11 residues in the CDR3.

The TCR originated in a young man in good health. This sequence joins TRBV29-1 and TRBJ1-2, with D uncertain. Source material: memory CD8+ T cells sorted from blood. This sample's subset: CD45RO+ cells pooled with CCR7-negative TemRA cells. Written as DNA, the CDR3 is TGCAGCCTGCGGAATTTCTATGGCTACACCTTC. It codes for CSLRNFYGYTF.